This entry concerns a single TCR beta chain. The data stem from a study of blood T cell repertoires in COVID-19. The overall study: T cells, B-cell-depleted T cells, or PBMCs provided the cDNA or gDNA that served as material.

As handled by the study authors: Amplified reference gene primers provided the basis for estimating nucleated cell counts. Libraries were prepared by immunoSEQ multiplex PCR; TCRdb keeps only in-frame clonotypes and omits some of them. That table gives V, J and clone size, and the DNA gave D and trimming. The repertoire includes about 300,000 clones, roughly 90% of them detected once, and around 1.7% sits in the top ten. Clinical history as reported by participants underpinned cohort assignment. Sequencing used PBMCs or T cells enriched from blood (not recorded which). The receptor comes from a woman aged 35 to 49 who had recovered from COVID-19.

The CDR3: CASSQHPGAVPNTEAFF. The CDR3 DNA follows: TGTGCCAGCAGCCAACATCCCGGCGCGGTACCGAACACTGAAGCTTTCTTT. This chain links TRBV3-1 (or the pseudogene TRBV3-2) with TRBJ1-1; D gene ambiguous. The CDR3 length is 17 residues. Germline CDR1 reads LGHDT; CDR2 reads YNNKEL (reference sequence). V was clipped by 2 bases and J by 1 base, with 17 bases between them.